These 15 T cell receptor beta chains were sequenced from one sample in a study of Ad26.COV2.S vaccination and SARS-CoV-2 variants. Treatment denoted: some 19 received Ad26.COV2.S at low or high dose, single or two shots; about 5 received placebo; per-sample allocation not given. The study sampled participants on day 63 after the first vaccine or placebo injection. Generated by immunoSEQ multiplex PCR, the TCRdb table keeps only in-frame clones and is missing some. The sample comprises 350,000 to 450,000 clones, about 85% of which are singletons, and approximately 3.5% rests with the top ten. The source material was peripheral blood, sampled in a trial of Ad26.COV2.S vaccine versus placebo. The receptors derive from a person aged 18-60 years who received the Ad26.COV2.S COVID-19 vaccine or a placebo.

The rearrangement uses TRBV7-6 and TRBJ2-7; 10 bases align to TRBD1. V trimming: 1 base; J trimming: 3 bases; junction bases outside the gene matches: 9. The CDR3 contains 17 residues. Germline-derived CDR1 and CDR2 are SGHVS and FNYEAQ. The CDR3, as DNA: TGTGCCAGCAGCTTAGGCCCGGGACAGGGGAAAGTCTACGAGCAGTACTTC. This gives the protein CASSLGPGQGKVYEQYF.

This clone was counted only a few times. The chain is built from TRBV4-1 and TRBJ2-3; maybe TRBD2 (6 bases). The CDR3 has 15 amino acids. V lost 1 base to trimming and J lost 1 base, with 9 bases between them. Germline V gene sequence: CDR1 MGHRA, CDR2 YSYEKL. DNA for the CDR3: TGCGCCAGCAGCCAAGTCAGCGGGCGCACAGATACGCAGTATTTT. Protein: CASSQVSGRTDTQYF.

The chain combines TRBV28 with TRBJ1-4, with D maybe TRBD1 (5 bases). The CDR3 sequence is 15 residues long. CDR1 is MDHEN and CDR2 is SYDVKM in the germline V gene. The V gene lost 5 bases and the J gene lost 7 bases, with 17 bases spanning the gap. CDR3 sequence: CASSPNRYIGEKLFF. The CDR3 coding sequence is TGTGCCAGCAGTCCTAACAGGTATATTGGTGAAAAACTGTTTTTT.

The rearrangement links TRBV29-1 to TRBJ1-1; D is ambiguous. V was trimmed by 0 bases and J by 6 bases, leaving 23 bases between them. This CDR3 contains 17 residues. Germline V CDR1 and CDR2: SQVTM, ANQGSEA. CDR3 amino acids: CSVEDLRARGGWPEAFF. CDR3 in DNA: TGCAGCGTTGAAGATCTTCGGGCAAGAGGAGGGTGGCCTGAAGCTTTCTTT.

Ten or more counts support this clone. This chain uses TRBV7-2 with TRBJ2-7, with a possible D match to TRBD2 (5 bases). The CDR3 is 14 amino acids. The ends were cut back, 5 bases at V and 3 bases at J, with 14 bases in the middle. Germline V CDR1 and CDR2: SGHTA, FQGNSA. This CDR3 is CASSPPEVIYEQYF. The CDR3 DNA sequence: TGTGCCAGCAGCCCGCCGGAGGTTATCTACGAGCAGTACTTC.

The rearrangement uses TRBV19 and TRBJ2-1, with 10 bases fitting TRBD2. The V and J ends lost 3 bases and 0 bases, in that order; junction bases with no gene match: 5. Germline CDR1 LNHDA, CDR2 SQIVND (reference sequence). This CDR3 region has 17 residues. CDR3 protein: CASSMSRTSGSYNEQFF. The DNA for the CDR3 is TGTGCCAGTAGTATGAGCAGGACTAGCGGCTCCTACAATGAGCAGTTCTTC.

V is TRBV23-1 and J is TRBJ2-6, with D unresolved. TRBV23-1 carries the ORF label, with uncertain function. Deletions cut 4 bases from V and 0 bases from J, with 22 bases between. This CDR3 is built from 20 residues. CDR3 in amino acids: CASSPSEDRIISSGANVLTF. The CDR3 nucleotides read TGCGCCAGCAGTCCAAGCGAGGATAGGATTATAAGCTCTGGGGCCAACGTCCTGACTTTC.

The rearrangement links TRBV7-7 to TRBJ2-5; a weak D match, TRBD1 (5 bases). The length of the CDR3 is 13 residues. CDR1 is SSHAT and CDR2 is FNYEAQ in the germline V gene (reference sequence). Trimming left V 1 base short and J 5 bases short, with 8 bases between. The CDR3 bases are TGTGCCAGCAGCTTAGGGGGCGTGGAGACCCAGTACTTC. Amino acid sequence: CASSLGGVETQYF.

V usage is TRBV30 and J usage is TRBJ1-1; D call uncertain. Germline CDR1 is GTSNPN and CDR2 is SVGIG (reference sequence). Trimming shortened V by 4 bases and J by 6 bases, and 9 bases separated the two germline ends. The CDR3 spans 11 residues. The CDR3 nucleotides read TGTGCCTGGATTTCCCGTGCTGAAGCTTTCTTT. This gives the protein CAWISRAEAFF.

V and J are TRBV4-1 and TRBJ1-2, with D possibly matching TRBD1 (5 bases). The germline V and J ends were trimmed by 0 bases and 5 bases, with 13 bases remaining between them. Germline V gene sequence: CDR1 MGHRA, CDR2 YSYEKL. CDR3 size: 15 residues. CDR3 sequence: CASSQERGEGYGYTF. In nucleotides, the CDR3 is TGCGCCAGCAGCCAAGAACGGGGGGAAGGGTATGGCTACACCTTC.

This chain connects TRBV11-3 to TRBJ1-1, with TRBD1 matching 8 bases. The CDR3 is 15 amino acids. V shed 4 bases and J 4 bases; nucleotides not matched to a gene: 8. CDR1 is SGHNT, CDR2 YENEEA, per germline. This chain's CDR3 is CASSSRGQGATEAFF. DNA of the CDR3: TGTGCCAGCAGCTCTCGAGGACAGGGTGCCACTGAAGCTTTCTTT.

CDR3 protein: CASSPARTGDATNEKLFF. CDR3 nucleotide sequence: TGTGCCAGCTCACCGGCGAGGACAGGAGATGCAACTAATGAAAAACTGTTTTTT. The genes are TRBV18 and TRBJ1-4; 7 nucleotides line up with TRBD1. The germline gives CDR1 KGHSH, CDR2 LQKENI. CDR3 length: 18 amino acids. The junction had 10 bases not matched to a gene; V was cut back by 3 bases and J by 0 bases.

This chain links TRBV6-6 with TRBJ1-1; D is undetermined. CDR1 and CDR2 (germline): MNHNY, SVGAGI (reference sequence). The CDR3 has 15 residues. The V end lost 6 bases, the J end lost 7 bases, and 21 bases lay between the germline ends. CDR3 DNA: TGTGCCAGCAGCCGTACTGCCGGGCACATGGATGAAGCTTTCTTT. It codes for CASSRTAGHMDEAFF.

This chain uses TRBV11-2 with TRBJ2-3; D unresolved. This CDR3 has 18 amino acids. CDR1 is SGHAT, CDR2 FQNNGV, per germline. V was clipped by 0 bases and J by 0 bases, with 16 bases between them. CDR3 in DNA: TGTGCCAGCAGCTTAGATCCCGCGCGAGGCGGAAGCACAGATACGCAGTATTTT. It is translated as CASSLDPARGGSTDTQYF.

The gene calls are TRBV18 and TRBJ1-5; tentative D call: TRBD1 (6 bases). Trimming removed 2 bases at V and 1 base at J, with 15 bases between. The CDR3 extends over 17 amino acids. Germline CDR1 is KGHSH and CDR2 is LQKENI. CDR3 bases: TGTGCCAGCTCACCAATGGCGGCAGGGGTGAGCAATCAGCCCCAGCATTTT. Translation gives CASSPMAAGVSNQPQHF.